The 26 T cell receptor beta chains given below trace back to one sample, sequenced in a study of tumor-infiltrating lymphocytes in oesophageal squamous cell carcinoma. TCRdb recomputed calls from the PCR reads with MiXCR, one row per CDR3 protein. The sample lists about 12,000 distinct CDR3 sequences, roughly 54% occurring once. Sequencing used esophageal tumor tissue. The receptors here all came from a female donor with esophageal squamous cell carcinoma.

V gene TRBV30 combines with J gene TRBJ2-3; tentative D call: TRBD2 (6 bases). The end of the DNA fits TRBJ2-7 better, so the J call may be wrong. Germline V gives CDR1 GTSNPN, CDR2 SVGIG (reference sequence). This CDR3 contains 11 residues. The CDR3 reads CAWTAGYEQYF. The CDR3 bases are TGTGCCTGGACTGCGGGGTACGAGCAGTACTTC.

The CDR3: CASSYEGNEQYF. The CDR3 bases are TGTGCCAGCAGTTATGAAGGTAACGAGCAGTACTTC. The chain has TRBV6-1 and TRBJ2-1; unclear D gene. The J call is uncertain, as TRBJ2-7 better fits the DNA end. CDR3 length equals 12 residues. The germline gives CDR1 MNHNS, CDR2 SASEGT.

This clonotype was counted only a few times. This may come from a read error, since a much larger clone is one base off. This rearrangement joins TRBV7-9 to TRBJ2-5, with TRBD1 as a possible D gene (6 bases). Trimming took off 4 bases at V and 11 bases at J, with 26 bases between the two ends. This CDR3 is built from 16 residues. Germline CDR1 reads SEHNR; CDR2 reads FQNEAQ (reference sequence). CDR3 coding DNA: TGTGCCAGCAGCTCCTGGACAGTGAGCTCCTACAATGAGCAGTACTTC. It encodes CASSSWTVSSYNEQYF.

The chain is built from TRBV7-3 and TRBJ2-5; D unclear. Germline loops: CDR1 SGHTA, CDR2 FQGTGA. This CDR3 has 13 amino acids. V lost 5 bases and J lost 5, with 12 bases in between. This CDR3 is CASSPARSETQYF. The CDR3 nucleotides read TGTGCCAGCAGCCCTGCTAGATCCGAGACCCAGTACTTC.

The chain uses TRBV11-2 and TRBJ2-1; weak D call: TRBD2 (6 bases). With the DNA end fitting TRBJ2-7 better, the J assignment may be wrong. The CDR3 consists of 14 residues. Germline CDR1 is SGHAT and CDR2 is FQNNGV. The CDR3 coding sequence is TGTGCCAGCAGCTTAGGGTCCGGGGACTCGGAGCAGTACTTC. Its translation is CASSLGSGDSEQYF.

CDR3 sequence reads: CASSLAWVTRDEQFF. The CDR3 nucleotides read TGTGCCAGCAGCTTGGCCTGGGTAACACGCGATGAGCAGTTCTTC. V usage is TRBV5-6 and J usage is TRBJ2-1; D is uncertain. Germline V gene lookup returns CDR1 SGHDT and CDR2 YYEEEE. V dropped 0 bases and J dropped 8 bases, with 15 bases sitting between them. The CDR3 contains 15 residues.

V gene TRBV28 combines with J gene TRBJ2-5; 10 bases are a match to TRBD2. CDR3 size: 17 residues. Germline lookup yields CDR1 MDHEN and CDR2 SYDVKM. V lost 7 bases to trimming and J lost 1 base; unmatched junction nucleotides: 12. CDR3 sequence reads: CASTTPTSGTSQETQYF. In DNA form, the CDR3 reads TGTGCCAGCACAACTCCTACTAGCGGGACTTCCCAAGAGACCCAGTACTTC.

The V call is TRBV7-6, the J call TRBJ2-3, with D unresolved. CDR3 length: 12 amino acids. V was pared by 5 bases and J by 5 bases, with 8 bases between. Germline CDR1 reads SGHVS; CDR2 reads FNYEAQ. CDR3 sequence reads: CASSRYQDTQYF. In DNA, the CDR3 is TGTGCCAGCAGCAGATACCAAGATACGCAGTATTTT.

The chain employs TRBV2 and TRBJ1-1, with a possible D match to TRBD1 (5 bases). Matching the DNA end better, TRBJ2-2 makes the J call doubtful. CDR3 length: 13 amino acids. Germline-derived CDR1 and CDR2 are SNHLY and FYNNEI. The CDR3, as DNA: TGTGCCAGCAGTTCAGGGCTCACCGGGGAGCTGTTTTTT. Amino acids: CASSSGLTGELFF.

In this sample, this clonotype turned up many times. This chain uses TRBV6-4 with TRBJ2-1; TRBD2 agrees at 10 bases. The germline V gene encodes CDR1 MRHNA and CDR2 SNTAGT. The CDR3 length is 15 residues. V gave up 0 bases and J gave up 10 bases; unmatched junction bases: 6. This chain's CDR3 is CASSDSSGRAGEQFF. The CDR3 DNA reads TGTGCCAGCAGTGACTCAAGCGGGAGGGCCGGGGAGCAGTTCTTC.

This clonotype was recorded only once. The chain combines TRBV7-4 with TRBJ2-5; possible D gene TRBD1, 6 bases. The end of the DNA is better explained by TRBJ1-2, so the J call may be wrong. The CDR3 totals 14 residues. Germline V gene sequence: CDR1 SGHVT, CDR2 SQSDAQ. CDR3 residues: CASSLDTGIGGYTF. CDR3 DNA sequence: TGTGCCAGCAGCTTAGACACAGGGATTGGTGGCTACACCTTC.

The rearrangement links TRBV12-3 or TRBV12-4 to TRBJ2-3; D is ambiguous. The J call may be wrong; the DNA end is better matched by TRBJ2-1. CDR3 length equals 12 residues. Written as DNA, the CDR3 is TGTGCCAGCAGTTTGTGGTTAAGGGAGCAGTTCTTC. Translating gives CASSLWLREQFF.

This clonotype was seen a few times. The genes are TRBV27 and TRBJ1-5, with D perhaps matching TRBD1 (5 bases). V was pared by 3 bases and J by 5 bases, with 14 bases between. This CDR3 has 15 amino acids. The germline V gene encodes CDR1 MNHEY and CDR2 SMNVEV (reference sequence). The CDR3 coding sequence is TGTGCCAGCAGTTTCAGGCCGGGAGGGGATCAGCCCCAGCATTTT. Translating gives CASSFRPGGDQPQHF.

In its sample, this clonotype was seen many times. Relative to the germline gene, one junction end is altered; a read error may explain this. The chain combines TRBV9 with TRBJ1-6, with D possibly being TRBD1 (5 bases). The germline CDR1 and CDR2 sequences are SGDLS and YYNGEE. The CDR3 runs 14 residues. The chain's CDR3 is CASSVSGNNSPLHF. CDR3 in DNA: TGTGCCAGCAGCGTATCAGGGAATAATTCACCCCTCCACTTC.

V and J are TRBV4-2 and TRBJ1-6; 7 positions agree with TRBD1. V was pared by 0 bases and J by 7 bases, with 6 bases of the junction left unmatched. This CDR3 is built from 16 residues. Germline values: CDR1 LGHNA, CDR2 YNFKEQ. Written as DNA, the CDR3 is TGTGCCAGCAGCCAAGAGACAACAGGGGAGAATTCACCCCTCCACTTT. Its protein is CASSQETTGENSPLHF.

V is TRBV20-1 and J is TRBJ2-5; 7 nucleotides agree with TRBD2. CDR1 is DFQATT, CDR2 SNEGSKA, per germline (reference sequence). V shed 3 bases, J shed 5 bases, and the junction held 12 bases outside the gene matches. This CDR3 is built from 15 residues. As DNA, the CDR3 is TGCAGTGCTAGTTCCATAGCGGGCCAATTGGAGACCCAGTACTTC. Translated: CSASSIAGQLETQYF.

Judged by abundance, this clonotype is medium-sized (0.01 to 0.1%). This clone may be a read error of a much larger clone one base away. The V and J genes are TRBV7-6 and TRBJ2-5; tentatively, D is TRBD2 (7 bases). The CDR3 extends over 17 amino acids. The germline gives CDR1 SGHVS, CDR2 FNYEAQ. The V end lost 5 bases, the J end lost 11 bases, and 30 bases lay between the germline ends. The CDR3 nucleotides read TGTGCCAGCAGCCCGAGGGGGTGGCGGGGGAATAACAATGAGCAGTACTTC. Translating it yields CASSPRGWRGNNNEQYF.

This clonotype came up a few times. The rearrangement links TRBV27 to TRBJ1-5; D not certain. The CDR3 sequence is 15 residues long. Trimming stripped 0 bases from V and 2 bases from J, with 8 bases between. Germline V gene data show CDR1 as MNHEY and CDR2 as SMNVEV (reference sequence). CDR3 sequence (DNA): TGTGCCAGCAGTTTATCGGGGATGGGCAATCAGCCCCAGCATTTT. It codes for CASSLSGMGNQPQHF.

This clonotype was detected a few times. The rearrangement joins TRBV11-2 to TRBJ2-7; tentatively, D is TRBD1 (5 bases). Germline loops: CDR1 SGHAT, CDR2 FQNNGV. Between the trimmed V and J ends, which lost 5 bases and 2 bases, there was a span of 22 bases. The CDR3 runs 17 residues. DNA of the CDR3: TGTGCCAGCAGCAACGCCTTCAGGGTCCTAGTCACCTACGAGCAGTACTTC. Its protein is CASSNAFRVLVTYEQYF. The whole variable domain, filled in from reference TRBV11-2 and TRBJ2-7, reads EAGVAQSPRYKIIEKRQSVAFWCNPISGHATLYWYQQILGQGPKLLIQFQNNGVVDDSQLPKDRFSAERLKGVDSTLKIQPAKLEDSAVYLCASSNAFRVLVTYEQYFGPGTRLTVT.

The chain's CDR3 is CASSLENLNWETQYF. Here the CDR3 DNA reads TGTGCCAGCAGCTTGGAGAACCTGAACTGGGAGACCCAGTACTTC. V gene TRBV11-1 combines with J gene TRBJ2-7; D not certain. The J call may not be correct, given that the DNA end is closer to TRBJ2-5. The germline V gene has CDR1 SGHAT and CDR2 FQDESV (reference sequence). The CDR3 runs to 15 residues.

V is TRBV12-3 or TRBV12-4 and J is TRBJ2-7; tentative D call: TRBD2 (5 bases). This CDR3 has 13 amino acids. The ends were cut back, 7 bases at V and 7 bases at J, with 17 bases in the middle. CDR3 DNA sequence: TGTGCCAGCATGGGAGACTCCTACAATGAGCAGTACTTC. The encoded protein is CASMGDSYNEQYF.

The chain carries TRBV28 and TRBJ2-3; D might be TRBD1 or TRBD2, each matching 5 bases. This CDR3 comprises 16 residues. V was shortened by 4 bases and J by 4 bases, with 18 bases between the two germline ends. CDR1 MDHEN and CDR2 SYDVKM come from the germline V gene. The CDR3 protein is CASSSLWLEGPDTQYF. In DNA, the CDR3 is TGTGCCAGCAGTTCCCTTTGGTTAGAGGGGCCAGATACGCAGTATTTT.

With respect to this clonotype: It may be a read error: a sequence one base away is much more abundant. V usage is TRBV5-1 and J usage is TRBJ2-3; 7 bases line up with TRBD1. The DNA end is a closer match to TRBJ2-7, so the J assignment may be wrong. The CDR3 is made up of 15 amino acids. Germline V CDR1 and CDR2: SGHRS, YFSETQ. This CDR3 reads CASSIITGVGNEQYF. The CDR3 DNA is TGCGCCAGCAGCATCATAACAGGGGTTGGCAATGAGCAGTACTTC.

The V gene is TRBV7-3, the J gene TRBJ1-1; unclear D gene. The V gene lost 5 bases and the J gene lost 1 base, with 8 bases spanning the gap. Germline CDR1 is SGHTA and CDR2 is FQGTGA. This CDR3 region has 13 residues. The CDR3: CASSQTWNTEAFF. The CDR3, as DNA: TGTGCCAGCAGCCAGACATGGAACACTGAAGCTTTCTTT.

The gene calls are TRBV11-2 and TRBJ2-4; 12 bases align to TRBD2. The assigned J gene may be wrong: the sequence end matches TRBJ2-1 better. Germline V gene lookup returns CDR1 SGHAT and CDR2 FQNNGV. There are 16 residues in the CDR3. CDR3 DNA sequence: TGTGCCAGCAGCTTATTCGCCGGGACTAGCGGGCGGGCGCAGTTCTTC. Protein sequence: CASSLFAGTSGRAQFF.

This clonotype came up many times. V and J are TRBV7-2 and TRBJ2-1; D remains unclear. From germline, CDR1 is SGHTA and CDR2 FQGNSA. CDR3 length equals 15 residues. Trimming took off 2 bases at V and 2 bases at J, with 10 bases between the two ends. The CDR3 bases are TGTGCCAGCAGCTTATACTCCGGAACCTACAATGAGCAGTTCTTC. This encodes CASSLYSGTYNEQFF.